These 11 T cell receptor beta chains originate from one sample sequenced in a study of blood T cell repertoires in COVID-19. Some clones are missing from TCRdb's copy, which holds only in-frame ones; the method was immunoSEQ multiplex PCR. Seen here are about 120,000 clones, around 85% observed once, and the top ten hold 3% to 5%. Sequenced input: peripheral blood. These TCRs come from a man in his fifties or sixties with acute or convalescent COVID-19.

This clone occurred a few times. The chain recombines TRBV5-6 with TRBJ2-7; TRBD2 matches at 14 bases. V lost 3 bases and J lost 6; bases outside the gene matches: 14. Looked up from germline, CDR1 is SGHDT and CDR2 is YYEEEE. The CDR3 has 18 amino acids. In nucleotides, the CDR3 is TGTGCCAGCAGCTATCGGACTAGCGGGAGGAAGAGGGCCCTCGAGCAGTACTTC. This codes for CASSYRTSGRKRALEQYF.

The chain links TRBV28 to TRBJ1-4; D unclear. The CDR3 loop spans 14 amino acids. V was trimmed by 4 bases and J by 0 bases, leaving 6 bases between them. The germline gives CDR1 MDHEN, CDR2 SYDVKM. In nucleotides, the CDR3 is TGTGCCAGCAGTTATTTCGCAACTAATGAAAAACTGTTTTTT. It translates to CASSYFATNEKLFF.

The genes are TRBV7-2 and TRBJ2-1; D remains ambiguous. This CDR3 is built from 14 residues. Trimming took off 5 bases at V and 7 bases at J, with 15 bases between the two ends. The V gene's germline CDR1 is SGHTA and CDR2 FQGNSA. CDR3 in amino acids: CASSLSREANEQFF. In nucleotides, the CDR3 is TGTGCCAGCAGCCTGTCGAGAGAGGCAAATGAGCAGTTCTTC.

V gene TRBV7-9 combines with J gene TRBJ2-7, with TRBD1 matching over 7 bases. The CDR3 consists of 14 residues. In germline, CDR1 is SEHNR, CDR2 FQNEAQ (reference sequence). The V and J ends lost 3 bases and 3 bases, in that order; junction bases with no gene match: 5. In DNA form, the CDR3 reads TGTGCCAGCAGCTTGACAGGGAAGGTCTACGAGCAGTACTTC. This codes for CASSLTGKVYEQYF.

Here the CDR3 reads CASTLPSTDTQYF. The CDR3 DNA reads as TGTGCCAGCACCCTTCCTAGCACAGATACGCAGTATTTT. V and J are TRBV7-9 and TRBJ2-3; D unresolved. This CDR3 has 13 residues. V lost 7 bases, J lost 0 bases, and 8 bases lay in between. CDR1 SEHNR and CDR2 FQNEAQ come from the germline V gene (reference sequence).

This rearrangement joins TRBV4-3 to TRBJ2-1, with 9 bases matching TRBD1. The CDR3 is made up of 14 amino acids. Trimming took 4 bases from V and 5 from J; bases not matched to a gene: 3. Germline CDR1 is LGHNA and CDR2 is YSLEER. The CDR3 is CASSLGDRDNEQFF. CDR3 in DNA: TGCGCCAGCAGCCTTGGGGACAGGGACAATGAGCAGTTCTTC.

The chain uses TRBV27 and TRBJ1-5; TRBD1 aligns across 11 bases. The CDR3 consists of 15 residues. Per germline, CDR1 MNHEY and CDR2 SMNVEV (reference sequence). V lost 6 bases and J lost 5; bases outside the gene matches: 6. The chain's CDR3 is CASRGGTGGDQPQHF. The CDR3 DNA follows: TGTGCCAGCAGGGGCGGGACAGGGGGAGATCAGCCCCAGCATTTT.

The chain combines TRBV28 with TRBJ2-7, with a weak D call TRBD2 (6 bases). Germline CDR1 is MDHEN and CDR2 is SYDVKM. CDR3 size: 11 residues. V was clipped by 8 bases and J by 4 bases, with 9 bases between them. DNA for the CDR3: TGTGCCAGCCTTGCGGGGTACGAGCAGTACTTC. Translation: CASLAGYEQYF.

The rearrangement joins TRBV5-5 to TRBJ1-1; D gene uncertain. From germline, CDR1 is SGHKS and CDR2 YYEKEE (reference sequence). The CDR3 is 14 residues long. V dropped 4 bases and J dropped 4 bases, with 14 bases sitting between them. The CDR3 DNA is TGTGCCAGCAGCACGGTGTACGGGGTCACTGAAGCTTTCTTT. This translates into CASSTVYGVTEAFF.

This clone occurred a few times. The V gene is TRBV7-9, the J gene TRBJ1-4; no clear D. Trimming removed 5 bases at V and 0 bases at J, with 7 bases between. CDR1 is SEHNR, CDR2 FQNEAQ, per germline (reference sequence). The CDR3 runs 14 residues. This CDR3 reads CASSPGSTNEKLFF. In DNA, the CDR3 is TGTGCCAGCAGCCCGGGTTCAACTAATGAAAAACTGTTTTTT.

This chain joins TRBV6-5 and TRBJ2-7; TRBD2 agrees at 8 bases. J was trimmed by 6 bases and V by 2 bases; bases with no gene match: 9. This CDR3 comprises 15 residues. CDR1 is MNHEY and CDR2 is SVGAGI in the germline V gene. This chain's CDR3 is CASSYGLAGASEQYF. The CDR3 bases are TGTGCCAGCAGTTACGGGCTAGCGGGTGCCTCCGAGCAGTACTTC.